These 16 T cell receptor beta chains were all obtained from the same sample, sequenced in a study of response to subunit inactivated influenza vaccine. TCRdb analysed the RT-PCR reads with MiXCR anew, one entry per CDR3 protein. The profile covers roughly 650,000 distinct CDR3 sequences, with approximately 14% appearing a single time and approximately 10% taken by the ten largest. The material sequenced was PBMCs from blood, taken 11 to 12 days after vaccination. The receptors derive from a man aged 50-59 years who received an inactivated influenza vaccine.

As to this clonotype: A much larger clone differs by one base, so this may be a read error. The V and J genes are TRBV12-3 or TRBV12-4 and TRBJ1-4; 9 bases map to TRBD1. J was trimmed by 4 bases and V by 6 bases; bases with no gene match: 3. This CDR3 is built from 14 residues. The CDR3 bases are TGTGCCAGCAGCCGGGACAGGGATAATGAAAAACTGTTTTTT. It is translated as CASSRDRDNEKLFF.

In the case of this clonotype: A much bigger clone sits one base away, suggesting this may be a read error. The chain couples TRBV30 to TRBJ2-1; D remains ambiguous. V was pared by 2 bases and J by 6 bases, with 2 bases between. Germline V gene sequence: CDR1 GTSNPN, CDR2 SVGIG (reference sequence). CDR3 length: 10 residues. In nucleotides, the CDR3 is TGTGCCTGGAGTATCAATGAGCAGTTCTTC. Translation gives CAWSINEQFF.

V gene TRBV7-9 combines with J gene TRBJ1-1; D ambiguous. The germline CDR1 and CDR2 sequences are SEHNR and FQNEAQ (reference sequence). Trimming removed 2 bases at V and 4 bases at J, with 8 bases between. The CDR3 loop spans 13 amino acids. Here the CDR3 DNA reads TGTGCCAGCAGCTTAAAAGGGAGCACTGAAGCTTTCTTT. Its translation: CASSLKGSTEAFF.

The chain joins TRBV11-2 to TRBJ2-7; D gene uncertain. Trimming removed 0 bases at V and 5 bases at J, with 8 bases between. The CDR3 extends over 13 amino acids. The germline V gene encodes CDR1 SGHAT and CDR2 FQNNGV. CDR3 in amino acids: CASSLELSDEQYF. The CDR3 DNA sequence: TGTGCCAGCAGCTTAGAATTGTCTGACGAGCAGTACTTC.

The chain joins TRBV9 to TRBJ2-1, with D unclear. Trimming took off 0 bases at V and 1 base at J, with 14 bases between the two ends. In germline, CDR1 is SGDLS, CDR2 YYNGEE. The CDR3 is made up of 17 amino acids. CDR3 DNA sequence: TGTGCCAGCAGCGTAGAATCTTTTCCCAGGTCCTACAATGAGCAGTTCTTC. Encoded protein: CASSVESFPRSYNEQFF.

This clonotype occurred a few times. CDR3 in DNA: TGTGCCAGCACCCCTCACCCGAACTATGGCTACACCTTC. Translated, it gives CASTPHPNYGYTF. The V and J genes are TRBV6-2 or TRBV6-3 and TRBJ1-2; no clear D gene. The CDR3 is 13 residues long. Germline CDR1 reads MNHEY; CDR2 reads SVGEGT. With 7 bases removed from V and 2 bases from J, the gap between germline ends came to 11 bases.

This chain links TRBV5-1 with TRBJ1-2; 8 bases are shared with TRBD1. The J segment lost 8 bases and the V segment lost 0 bases, leaving 6 bases of the junction unmatched. This CDR3 spans 14 amino acids. Germline CDR1 is SGHRS and CDR2 is YFSETQ. CDR3 sequence (DNA): TGCGCCAGCAGCTTGGGGGACAGGTGGATCGGCTACACCTTC. Its translation is CASSLGDRWIGYTF.

This clonotype appeared a few times. This chain uses TRBV20-1 with TRBJ2-3; 7 nucleotides line up with TRBD1. Germline CDR1 reads DFQATT; CDR2 reads SNEGSKA (reference sequence). The CDR3 loop spans 18 amino acids. The V segment lost 2 bases and the J segment 2 bases; nucleotides outside the gene matches: 16. CDR3 sequence (DNA): TGCAGTGCTAGACTTACCGGCTCACTCGGGACAGTCACAGATACGCAGTATTTT. Translation: CSARLTGSLGTVTDTQYF.

This clonotype was picked up a small number of times. The chain couples TRBV20-1 to TRBJ2-1; 8 nucleotides align to TRBD2. The trim removed 3 bases at V and 7 bases at J, leaving 8 bases unmatched. CDR1 is DFQATT and CDR2 is SNEGSKA in the germline V gene (reference sequence). This CDR3 has 14 amino acids. The CDR3 protein is CSASYGLASNEQFF. The CDR3 nucleotides are TGCAGTGCTAGTTATGGACTAGCTAGTAATGAGCAGTTCTTC.

Only a few counts were recorded for this clonotype. The rearrangement joins TRBV7-2 to TRBJ2-7; 13 bases match TRBD2. The CDR3 has 16 amino acids. CDR1 and CDR2 (germline): SGHTA, FQGNSA. V was pared by 5 bases and J by 3 bases, with 7 bases of the junction left unmatched. The CDR3 loop reads CASSQGLAGDLYEQYF. The CDR3 region has the DNA TGTGCCAGCAGCCAAGGACTAGCGGGAGACCTCTACGAGCAGTACTTC. The complete variable domain, with remaining parts taken from reference TRBV7-2 and TRBJ2-7, reads GAGVSQSPSNKVTEKGKDVELRCDPISGHTALYWYRQSLGQGLEFLIYFQGNSAPDKSGLPSDRFSAERTGGSVSTLTIQRTQQEDSAVYLCASSQGLAGDLYEQYFGPGTRLTVT.

This clonotype was detected only a few times. The chain uses TRBV29-1 and TRBJ2-7; 9 bases fit TRBD1. The CDR3 has 13 amino acids. J lost 0 bases, V lost 6 bases, and 3 bases had no gene match. The V gene's germline CDR1 is SQVTM and CDR2 ANQGSEA. In DNA, the CDR3 is TGCAGCGTAGGACAGGGGCACTCCTACGAGCAGTACTTC. Amino acid sequence: CSVGQGHSYEQYF.

The chain couples TRBV15 to TRBJ2-5, with TRBD2 as a possible D gene (7 bases). Germline V gene sequence: CDR1 LNHNV, CDR2 YYDKDF (reference sequence). The V and J ends lost 4 bases and 4 bases respectively, with 19 bases between them. The CDR3 consists of 16 residues. CDR3 sequence (DNA): TGTGCCACCAGCACTGGGAGGGGGTGGTCGTCAGAGACCCAGTACTTC. Protein product: CATSTGRGWSSETQYF.

This clonotype showed up just a few times. This chain links TRBV27 with TRBJ1-5; D not resolved. The V gene lost 5 bases and the J gene lost 0 bases, with 11 bases spanning the gap. Germline CDR1 reads MNHEY; CDR2 reads SMNVEV (reference sequence). This CDR3 comprises 15 residues. The CDR3 DNA reads TGTGCCAGCAGTGTGGGTCCCTATAGCAATCAGCCCCAGCATTTT. Translated, it gives CASSVGPYSNQPQHF.

This clonotype has a handful of counts. The rearrangement uses TRBV29-1 and TRBJ1-2, with 8 bases aligning to TRBD1. The CDR3 sequence is 13 residues long. Germline V gene lookup returns CDR1 SQVTM and CDR2 ANQGSEA. The V gene end was trimmed by 7 bases and the J gene end by 2 bases; junction bases not matched to a gene: 6. CDR3 DNA: TGCAGCGCTGGGACAGGAGGGAACTATGGCTACACCTTC. It specifies CSAGTGGNYGYTF.

The chain is built from TRBV5-1 and TRBJ2-3, with D tentatively TRBD2 (5 bases). Germline CDR1 SGHRS, CDR2 YFSETQ. Trimming took 0 bases from V and 5 from J, leaving 7 bases between them. The CDR3 runs 13 residues. The CDR3, as DNA: TGCGCCAGCAGCTTGGTCGGGATAGATACGCAGTATTTT. The encoded protein is CASSLVGIDTQYF.

In its sample, this clonotype was seen a few times. CDR3 DNA sequence: TGCGCCAGCAGCCGGACTACTACTAGCACAGATACGCAGTATTTT. Amino acids: CASSRTTTSTDTQYF. The J gene is TRBJ2-3, the V gene TRBV5-1; maybe TRBD2 (6 bases). Deletions cut 4 bases from V and 0 bases from J, with 12 bases between. Germline V lookup: CDR1 SGHRS, CDR2 YFSETQ. The CDR3 runs to 15 residues.